The 26 T cell receptor beta chains presented below share a single source sample, sequenced in a study of radiotherapy plus CTLA-4 blockade in lung cancer. Sequencing used immunoSEQ multiplex PCR; TCRdb keeps in-frame clones, though not all of them. The table records roughly 100,000 clones, roughly 80% of them present only once. The sequenced sample was peripheral blood, obtained from a patient treated with radiotherapy plus ipilimumab. These receptors originate from a human donor with non-small cell lung cancer that progressed on radiotherapy plus ipilimumab.

The chain recombines TRBV15 with TRBJ2-7, with D perhaps matching TRBD1 or TRBD2 (5 bases each). This CDR3 contains 14 residues. Trimming pared 0 bases from V and 3 bases from J, leaving 9 bases between. Germline lookup yields CDR1 LNHNV and CDR2 YYDKDF (reference sequence). The CDR3 region is CATSRDGGIYEQYV. The CDR3 nucleotides read TGTGCCACCAGCAGAGATGGGGGAATCTACGAGCAGTACGTC.

The chain carries TRBV9 and TRBJ2-3, with 7 bases matching TRBD2. This CDR3 has 16 amino acids. The germline gives CDR1 SGDLS, CDR2 YYNGEE. After removal of 4 bases from V and 2 bases from J, the junction contained 10 bases not matched to a gene. In nucleotides, the CDR3 is TGTGCCAGCAGCCGAAGGGAGGGGACGTTCACAGATACGCAGTATTTT. Protein product: CASSRREGTFTDTQYF.

This clone was seen only once. The genes are TRBV5-1 and TRBJ1-1; possible D gene TRBD1, 5 bases. CDR3 length: 14 amino acids. Germline values: CDR1 SGHRS, CDR2 YFSETQ. The V gene lost 0 bases and the J gene lost 1 base, with 7 bases spanning the gap. CDR3 loop: CASSLEGKNTEAFF. In nucleotides, the CDR3 is TGCGCCAGCAGCTTGGAGGGGAAGAACACTGAAGCTTTCTTT.

V is TRBV29-1 and J is TRBJ2-7; tentative D call: TRBD2 (6 bases). Germline V gene data show CDR1 as SQVTM and CDR2 as ANQGSEA. This CDR3 region has 13 residues. Trimming took off 7 bases at V and 6 bases at J, with 19 bases between the two ends. CDR3 region: CSAGGGPLSEQYF. The DNA for the CDR3 is TGCAGCGCCGGGGGAGGACCCCTCTCCGAGCAGTACTTC.

The gene calls are TRBV10-3 and TRBJ2-3; D uncertain. This CDR3 has 15 residues. Trimming stripped 0 bases from V and 0 bases from J, with 7 bases between. CDR1 is ENHRY, CDR2 SYGVKD, per germline. The CDR3: CAISESRQSTDTQYF. Written as DNA, the CDR3 is TGTGCCATCAGTGAGTCGAGGCAGAGCACAGATACGCAGTATTTT.

This chain links TRBV27 with TRBJ1-5; unclear D gene. CDR1 MNHEY and CDR2 SMNVEV come from the germline V gene (reference sequence). V lost 4 bases to trimming and J lost 6 bases, with 19 bases between them. The CDR3 sequence is 16 residues long. The CDR3 bases are TGTGCCAGCAGTTCCCGGTCTCCCGCCGGCGCTCAGCCCCAGCATTTT. Its protein product is CASSSRSPAGAQPQHF.

This rearrangement joins TRBV4-3 to TRBJ2-7; no clear D gene. CDR3 length: 15 amino acids. CDR1 is LGHNA and CDR2 is YSLEER in the germline V gene. V lost 6 bases and J 0 bases, leaving 15 bases between the germline ends. This CDR3 reads CASRELSWSSYEQYV. In DNA form, the CDR3 reads TGCGCCAGCAGGGAATTAAGCTGGAGCTCCTACGAGCAGTACGTC.

V is TRBV7-9 and J is TRBJ1-2; D perhaps matches TRBD1 (5 bases). V was cut by 5 bases and J by 8 bases, with 18 bases left in between. This CDR3 contains 14 residues. Germline V gene sequence: CDR1 SEHNR, CDR2 FQNEAQ (reference sequence). The DNA of the CDR3 is TGTGCCAGCAGCCCAGCTGGGGGGTATGAGGGCTACACCTTC. It translates to CASSPAGGYEGYTF.

J is TRBJ1-1 and V is TRBV5-4; D gene unclear. Trimming removed 2 bases at V and 1 base at J, with 3 bases between. Germline V gives CDR1 SGHNT, CDR2 YYREEE (reference sequence). The CDR3 is made up of 12 amino acids. The CDR3 sequence is CASSFPNTEAFF. CDR3 coding DNA: TGTGCCAGCAGCTTCCCGAACACTGAAGCTTTCTTT.

The chain employs TRBV4-2 and TRBJ2-1; D call uncertain. This CDR3 contains 16 residues. Between the trimmed V and J ends, which lost 1 base and 5 bases, there was a span of 15 bases. Germline V gene data show CDR1 as LGHNA and CDR2 as YNFKEQ. CDR3 residues: CASSQVTLRPNNEQFF. CDR3 sequence (DNA): TGTGCCAGCAGCCAAGTAACTTTAAGGCCGAACAATGAGCAGTTCTTC.

The gene calls are TRBV30 and TRBJ1-1, with TRBD1 matching over 11 bases. Germline values: CDR1 GTSNPN, CDR2 SVGIG (reference sequence). The CDR3 runs 18 residues. Trimming took 4 bases from V and 3 from J; bases not matched to a gene: 16. CDR3 sequence (DNA): TGTGCCTGGACCTCTTCGCGGACAGGGGGCTTCGTTGACACTGAAGCTTTCTTT. Residues: CAWTSSRTGGFVDTEAFF.

This clone was counted once. The J gene is TRBJ2-5, the V gene TRBV7-2, with D perhaps TRBD1 (5 bases). Trimming left V 5 bases short and J 3 bases short, with 19 bases between. This CDR3 has 16 residues. Germline CDR1 and CDR2: SGHTA and FQGNSA. CDR3 residues: CASSRTPGHAKETQYF. The CDR3 nucleotides read TGTGCCAGCAGCCGAACACCAGGACATGCCAAAGAGACCCAGTACTTC.

The chain uses TRBV4-1 and TRBJ1-1, with D hard to call. This CDR3 region has 15 residues. CDR1 MGHRA and CDR2 YSYEKL come from the germline V gene. V dropped 0 bases and J dropped 4 bases, with 12 bases sitting between them. CDR3 sequence reads: CASSQDESVSTEAFF. The CDR3 DNA follows: TGCGCCAGCAGCCAAGATGAGAGTGTAAGCACTGAAGCTTTCTTT.

The chain combines TRBV7-9 with TRBJ2-1, with D perhaps TRBD2 (6 bases). This CDR3 contains 12 residues. V was clipped by 3 bases and J by 9 bases, with 9 bases between them. Germline values: CDR1 SEHNR, CDR2 FQNEAQ (reference sequence). The CDR3 DNA sequence: TGTGCCAGCAGCTTTGACGGGAGTGAGCAGTTCTTC. Encoded protein: CASSFDGSEQFF.

This chain uses TRBV10-3 with TRBJ2-2, with 7 bases identical to TRBD2. The CDR3 is 15 amino acids. Germline CDR1 ENHRY, CDR2 SYGVKD. Germline trimming cut 4 bases from V and 1 base from J; bases unmatched to any gene: 3. The CDR3 region is CAISAGGRNTGELFF. The CDR3 DNA follows: TGTGCCATCAGTGCCGGGGGGAGGAACACCGGGGAGCTGTTTTTT.

The CDR3 bases are TGTGCCAGCAGCCAAGGACAAGGCTACGAGCAGTACTTC. Translating gives CASSQGQGYEQYF. The chain carries TRBV16 and TRBJ2-7, with a possible D match to TRBD1 (5 bases). This CDR3 region has 13 residues. V shed 2 bases and J shed 3 bases, with 8 bases lying between them. CDR1 and CDR2 from the germline V gene are KGHSY and FQNENV.

This clone occurred once. For the CDR3, the DNA is TGTGCCAGCACCGCACGGGGGATAGATACGCAGTATTTT. Amino acids: CASTARGIDTQYF. This rearrangement joins TRBV6-1 to TRBJ2-3; D is possibly TRBD2 (6 bases). The CDR3 runs to 13 residues. V was pared by 7 bases and J by 5 bases, with 13 bases between. Germline CDR1 reads MNHNS; CDR2 reads SASEGT.

The V call is TRBV27, the J call TRBJ2-5, with 12 bases fitting TRBD2. Germline trimming cut 6 bases from V and 6 bases from J; bases unmatched to any gene: 8. The CDR3 extends over 15 amino acids. Germline lookup yields CDR1 MNHEY and CDR2 SMNVEV (reference sequence). CDR3 DNA sequence: TGTGCCAGCAGACCCCTAGCGGGAGGGCCGAAGACCCAGTACTTC. Its translation: CASRPLAGGPKTQYF.

The genes are TRBV6-1 and TRBJ1-5; no firm D call. CDR1 is MNHNS, CDR2 SASEGT, per germline. The CDR3 runs to 14 residues. Trimming shortened V by 7 bases and J by 0 bases, and 10 bases separated the two germline ends. The DNA of the CDR3 is TGTGCCAGCACCCAAATCACTAGCAATCAGCCCCAGCATTTT. Amino acid sequence: CASTQITSNQPQHF.

The chain couples TRBV5-6 to TRBJ1-1; 8 bases fit TRBD1. The J segment lost 3 bases and the V segment lost 0 bases, leaving 13 bases of the junction unmatched. This CDR3 contains 18 residues. Germline CDR1 SGHDT, CDR2 YYEEEE. CDR3 nucleotide sequence: TGTGCCAGCAGCTTGGCCTGGTCAGGGGGCGTGAGAGACACTGAAGCTTTCTTT. Translated, it gives CASSLAWSGGVRDTEAFF.

The chain couples TRBV27 to TRBJ2-5, with 8 bases fitting TRBD1. Germline V gene data show CDR1 as MNHEY and CDR2 as SMNVEV (reference sequence). This CDR3 region has 18 residues. V lost 2 bases, J lost 5 bases, and 16 bases stayed unmatched. Here the CDR3 reads CASSLAPNRGTEGETQYF. CDR3 DNA sequence: TGTGCCAGCAGTTTAGCTCCGAACAGGGGGACCGAAGGCGAGACCCAGTACTTC.

The V and J genes are TRBV10-3 and TRBJ2-1; 9 nucleotides align to TRBD1. The germline CDR1 and CDR2 sequences are ENHRY and SYGVKD. The CDR3 runs to 15 residues. J lost 6 bases, V lost 0 bases, and 3 bases had no gene match. CDR3 region: CAISESGTGINEQFF. CDR3 DNA sequence: TGTGCCATCAGTGAGTCCGGGACAGGGATCAATGAGCAGTTCTTC.

In its sample, this clone was seen once. This chain connects TRBV30 to TRBJ1-5; no definite D call. Per germline, CDR1 GTSNPN and CDR2 SVGIG (reference sequence). V lost 1 base, J lost 0 bases, and 4 bases lay in between. The CDR3 contains 13 residues. CDR3 amino acids: CAWSGNSNQPQHF. CDR3 DNA: TGTGCCTGGAGTGGGAATAGCAATCAGCCCCAGCATTTT. Full variable domain (outside the CDR3, taken from reference TRBV30 and TRBJ1-5): SQTIHQWPATLVQPVGSPLSLECTVEGTSNPNLYWYRQAAGRGLQLLFYSVGIGQISSEVPQNLSASRPQDRQFILSSKKLLLSDSGFYLCAWSGNSNQPQHFGDGTRLSIL.

This chain connects TRBV7-9 to TRBJ1-3; D remains ambiguous. The CDR3 is 15 residues long. V was pared by 6 bases and J by 4 bases, with 16 bases between. Germline CDR1 and CDR2: SEHNR and FQNEAQ (reference sequence). The DNA of the CDR3 is TGTGCCAGCAGAGGCCGAGGTGGCCACGGAAACACCATATATTTT. This encodes CASRGRGGHGNTIYF.

Remarks on this clone: The junction departs from germline at one end; a sequencing error may be responsible. V gene TRBV7-7 combines with J gene TRBJ2-5; 7 nucleotides match TRBD2. CDR1 SSHAT and CDR2 FNYEAQ come from the germline V gene (reference sequence). The CDR3 loop spans 13 amino acids. The CDR3, as DNA: TGTGCTAGCAGCCAAGGACTAGGAGAGACCCAGTACTTC. Translation: CASSQGLGETQYF.

The rearrangement joins TRBV27 to TRBJ2-7, with 9 bases lining up with TRBD1. J was trimmed by 3 bases and V by 6 bases; bases with no gene match: 9. This CDR3 has 15 residues. Germline V gene lookup returns CDR1 MNHEY and CDR2 SMNVEV (reference sequence). CDR3 in amino acids: CASRLRNRGLYEQYF. The DNA for the CDR3 is TGTGCCAGCAGGTTACGAAACAGGGGGCTCTACGAGCAGTACTTC.